The 18 T cell receptor beta chains below were found in one sample sequenced in a study of control samples from healthy donors and cancer patients. TCRdb keeps only in-frame clones here, not all; method: immunoSEQ multiplex PCR. The table shows under 70,000 clones, with roughly 88% occurring only once. The sample taken for sequencing was blood. The origin of the receptors is a man aged 50 or older in good health.

The chain links TRBV10-1 to TRBJ2-3; 8 bases are shared with TRBD1. Trimming took 3 bases from V and 4 from J; bases not matched to a gene: 3. Germline-derived CDR1 and CDR2 are WNHNN and SYGVQD (reference sequence). This CDR3 contains 14 residues. The DNA of the CDR3 is TGCGCCAGCAGTGAAGGACAGGGCGCAGATACGCAGTATTTT. Its translation: CASSEGQGADTQYF.

This chain uses TRBV28 with TRBJ2-5, with TRBD1 as a possible D gene (5 bases). The CDR3 sequence is 13 residues long. Germline CDR1 and CDR2: MDHEN and SYDVKM. Trimming removed 2 bases from V and 4 bases from J, with 8 bases in between. The CDR3 spells CASSLPGRETQYF. DNA of the CDR3: TGTGCCAGCAGTTTACCAGGGCGAGAGACCCAGTACTTC.

The chain is built from TRBV18 and TRBJ2-1; 8 bases map to TRBD2. The CDR3 contains 15 residues. Germline loops: CDR1 KGHSH, CDR2 LQKENI. Trimming cost V 3 bases and J 6 bases; bases outside gene matches: 7. Here the CDR3 reads CASSPGTSSGNEQFF. The CDR3, as DNA: TGTGCCAGCTCACCTGGGACTAGTTCTGGCAATGAGCAGTTCTTC.

About this clone: A read error may account for a junction end that differs from germline. The chain uses TRBV27 and TRBJ2-7; 13 positions match TRBD2. This CDR3 is 14 amino acids long. Germline V gene lookup returns CDR1 MNHEY and CDR2 SMNVEV (reference sequence). CDR3 residues: CASSRSGTSGVWFF. The CDR3 nucleotides are TGTGCCAGCAGTCGAAGCGGGACTAGCGGGGTGTGGTTCTTC.

This clone was recorded a few times. This CDR3 reads CASSQGPTRGTDTQYF. The CDR3 DNA sequence: TGTGCCAGCAGCCAAGGTCCGACTAGAGGCACAGATACGCAGTATTTT. V and J are TRBV3-1 (or the pseudogene TRBV3-2) and TRBJ2-3, with D possibly TRBD2 on 6 matching bases. Trimming cost V 1 base and J 1 base, with 12 bases left between them. Germline V gene data show CDR1 as LGHDT and CDR2 as YNNKEL (reference sequence). The CDR3 totals 16 residues.

This chain joins TRBV6-5 and TRBJ1-1, with a weak D call TRBD1 (6 bases). The V end was cut by 5 bases, the J end by 10 bases, with 23 bases between. CDR1 and CDR2 from the germline V gene are MNHEY and SVGAGI. The CDR3 is made up of 15 amino acids. The CDR3 sequence is CASSIPTGAPGGAFF. The CDR3 nucleotides are TGTGCCAGCAGTATTCCGACAGGCGCCCCCGGAGGAGCTTTCTTT.

The chain is built from TRBV28 and TRBJ2-2; TRBD2 matches 14 bases. The V and J ends lost 7 bases and 4 bases, in that order; junction bases with no gene match: 8. The CDR3 spans 17 residues. From germline, CDR1 is MDHEN and CDR2 SYDVKM. The CDR3 is CASTAGLAGVTTGELFF. The DNA for the CDR3 is TGTGCCAGCACGGCGGGACTAGCGGGAGTGACCACCGGGGAGCTGTTTTTT.

This clone was detected only once. This chain connects TRBV19 to TRBJ1-1; 9 nucleotides agree with TRBD1. The CDR3 totals 15 residues. The ends lost 5 bases at V and 1 base at J; junction bases unmatched: 5. Per germline, CDR1 LNHDA and CDR2 SQIVND (reference sequence). CDR3 amino acids: CASSHGTGSNTEAFF. The CDR3 DNA sequence: TGTGCCAGTAGTCACGGGACAGGGTCGAACACTGAAGCTTTCTTT.

The V call is TRBV3-1 (or the pseudogene TRBV3-2), the J call TRBJ2-7, with unresolved D. CDR3 size: 15 residues. CDR1 and CDR2 (germline): LGHDT, YNNKEL (reference sequence). Trimming removed 4 bases from V and 0 bases from J, with 13 bases in between. CDR3 sequence (DNA): TGTGCCAGCAGCCTACAGTTACTAAGCTCCTACGAGCAGTACTTC. As protein: CASSLQLLSSYEQYF.

This rearrangement joins TRBV19 to TRBJ1-1; 8 positions agree with TRBD1. V was clipped by 3 bases and J by 1 base; unmatched bases: 4. The CDR3 spans 15 residues. The germline V gene encodes CDR1 LNHDA and CDR2 SQIVND (reference sequence). The CDR3 DNA sequence: TGTGCCAGTAGTATCAAGGGGACAGGGAACACTGAAGCTTTCTTT. It translates to CASSIKGTGNTEAFF.

The gene calls are TRBV27 and TRBJ2-1, with 8 bases lining up with TRBD2. This CDR3 is 17 amino acids long. V was pared by 6 bases and J by 8 bases, with 18 bases of the junction left unmatched. Germline V gives CDR1 MNHEY, CDR2 SMNVEV (reference sequence). The DNA of the CDR3 is TGTGCCAGCAGCCAACAACCGGGACTAGGGGACGCGGATGAGCAGTTCTTC. Its translation: CASSQQPGLGDADEQFF.

The V and J genes are TRBV6-1 and TRBJ1-2; D is ambiguous. CDR1 is MNHNS and CDR2 is SASEGT in the germline V gene. V dropped 1 base and J dropped 8 bases, with 11 bases sitting between them. The length of the CDR3 is 13 residues. CDR3 in amino acids: CASSEVSAGGYTF. The CDR3 nucleotides are TGTGCCAGCAGTGAAGTGTCGGCCGGCGGCTACACCTTC.

V gene TRBV7-2 combines with J gene TRBJ2-7, with D perhaps assigned TRBD1 or TRBD2 (5 bases each). Germline loops: CDR1 SGHTA, CDR2 FQGNSA. The CDR3 has 15 residues. The V end lost 0 bases, the J end lost 2 bases, and 11 bases lay between the germline ends. The CDR3 DNA reads as TGTGCCAGCAGCTTAGCGCCCGGGGCCCCCTACGAGCAGTACTTC. It is translated as CASSLAPGAPYEQYF.

This clone has a handful of counts. The rearrangement uses TRBV19 and TRBJ1-5; D is perhaps TRBD1 (5 bases). Germline V gene data show CDR1 as LNHDA and CDR2 as SQIVND (reference sequence). Trimming stripped 10 bases from V and 1 base from J, with 17 bases between. The CDR3 contains 15 residues. The CDR3 here is CATQLQGGSNQPQHF. The CDR3 DNA follows: TGTGCCACCCAACTTCAGGGAGGAAGCAATCAGCCCCAGCATTTT.

The chain uses TRBV6-5 and TRBJ1-5; D is perhaps TRBD1 (6 bases). Germline V gives CDR1 MNHEY, CDR2 SVGAGI. This CDR3 region has 14 residues. V lost 5 bases and J 4 bases, leaving 12 bases between the germline ends. CDR3 bases: TGTGCCAGCAGTCCTACTCAGGGGAATCAGCCCCAGCATTTT. It specifies CASSPTQGNQPQHF.

The gene calls are TRBV28 and TRBJ2-5; D may be TRBD1 or TRBD2 (5 bases each). The CDR3 runs to 14 residues. V was clipped by 3 bases and J by 4 bases, with 12 bases between them. CDR1 MDHEN and CDR2 SYDVKM come from the germline V gene. CDR3 amino acids: CASSFAVRGETQYF. The CDR3 nucleotides read TGTGCCAGCAGTTTTGCGGTGAGGGGAGAGACCCAGTACTTC.

The chain joins TRBV19 to TRBJ2-5; a weak D match, TRBD2 (7 bases). CDR1 is LNHDA, CDR2 SQIVND, per germline (reference sequence). The V gene lost 6 bases and the J gene lost 4 bases, with 18 bases spanning the gap. The CDR3 is made up of 15 amino acids. CDR3 protein: CASSHYRGGIETQYF. DNA for the CDR3: TGTGCCAGTAGCCACTATAGGGGGGGTATAGAGACCCAGTACTTC. Supplemented by reference TRBV19 and TRBJ2-5, the full variable domain reads DGGITQSPKYLFRKEGQNVTLSCEQNLNHDAMYWYRQDPGQGLRLIYYSQIVNDFQKGDIAEGYSVSREKKESFPLTVTSAQKNPTAFYLCASSHYRGGIETQYFGPGTRLLVL.

By share, this clone counts as medium-sized (0.01 to 0.1%). The chain links TRBV5-1 to TRBJ2-1, with D possibly being TRBD1 (5 bases). This CDR3 comprises 15 residues. From germline, CDR1 is SGHRS and CDR2 YFSETQ. Between the trimmed V and J ends, which lost 5 bases and 3 bases, there was a span of 15 bases. The CDR3 sequence is CASSRDRQYYNEQFF. The CDR3 DNA sequence: TGCGCCAGCAGTCGTGACAGACAATACTACAATGAGCAGTTCTTC.